Sequencing of this T cell receptor (beta chain) was carried out in a study of cytomegalovirus exposure and HLA in healthy donors. Trimming at V came to 0 bases and at J to 1 base, leaving 8 bases not matched to a gene. CDR3 length: 17 residues. Germline values: CDR1 LNHNV, CDR2 YYDKDF (reference sequence). In the PCR, 60 Vbeta and 13 Jbeta primers were used. The repertoire was sequenced with immunoSEQ multiplex PCR; TCRdb's copy has only in-frame clones and lacks some. Of over 100,000 clones in the sample, over 60% were seen once. This TCR was recovered from a man aged 35 to 55 in good health and CMV-seropositive. Sequencing input: PBMCs. J is TRBJ2-5 and V is TRBV15; 7 nucleotides align to TRBD2. The CDR3 DNA is TGTGCCACCAGCAGAGATCCCAGCGGGGTTACCCAAGAGACCCAGTACTTC. This sequence encodes CATSRDPSGVTQETQYF.